The rows below give T cell receptor beta chains drawn from one sample of a study of beta chain features in type 1 diabetes. The protocol was immunoSEQ multiplex PCR, while the TCRdb copy is restricted to in-frame clones and leaves out a portion. The data contain roughly 500,000 clones, more than 9.5% of them singletons. Sequenced input: naive CD4+ T cells from blood. The receptor source for this set is a woman younger than 30 in good health. The CDR3 runs from the conserved cysteine through the conserved F or W. The order of the fields is D gene, V gene, J gene, clone size, CDR3 protein, CDR3 DNA. A D gene is named only where the DNA matches it firmly. The listing skips clone size in some rows; elsewhere it reads once, few, many or a size class.

TRBD2	TRBV14	TRBJ2-3	few	CASSQIPKTSRSTDTQYF	TGTGCCAGCAGCCAAATTCCCAAGACTAGCAGAAGCACAGATACGCAGTATTTT
NA	TRBV5-1	TRBJ2-1	few	CASSPITGLEQFF	TGCGCCAGCAGCCCCATCACTGGTCTTGAGCAGTTCTTC
NA	TRBV7-2	TRBJ1-1	few	CASSLVPVNTEAFF	TGTGCCAGCAGCTTAGTTCCCGTGAACACTGAAGCTTTCTTT
TRBD2	TRBV4-3	TRBJ2-3	NA	CASSQLAGPTSTQYF	TGCGCCAGCAGCCAACTAGCGGGGCCCACGAGTACGCAGTATTTT
TRBD2	TRBV2	TRBJ2-2	few	CASSGTSGFTGELFF	TGTGCCAGCAGTGGGACTAGCGGATTCACCGGGGAGCTGTTTTTT
NA	TRBV6-5	TRBJ2-2	NA	CASSEGTAGELFF	TGTGCCAGCAGCGAGGGGACGGCCGGGGAGCTGTTTTTT
NA	TRBV7-2	TRBJ1-1	NA	CASRHGREAFF	TGTGCCAGCAGACACGGACGCGAAGCTTTCTTT
TRBD1	TRBV4-1	TRBJ1-1	few	CASSQGGQGTLNTEAFF	TGCGCCAGCAGCCAAGGGGGACAGGGAACCCTGAACACTGAAGCTTTCTTT
NA	TRBV5-1	TRBJ2-1	few	CASGGAVAYEQFF	TGCGCCAGCGGGGGGGCCGTGGCCTATGAGCAGTTCTTC
NA	TRBV6-1	TRBJ1-2	NA	CASVAAGRGYGYTF	TGTGCCAGCGTGGCGGCAGGGAGGGGCTATGGCTACACCTTC
NA	TRBV7-2	TRBJ1-3	few	CASSPPLAGNTIYF	TGTGCCAGCAGCCCTCCGTTGGCTGGAAACACCATATATTTT
TRBD2	TRBV14	TRBJ2-2	few	CASSPPGLAPTGELFF	TGTGCCAGCAGCCCTCCGGGACTAGCGCCAACCGGGGAGCTGTTTTTT
TRBD1	TRBV5-1	TRBJ1-2	NA	CASSLGQEFYGYTF	TGCGCCAGCAGCCTCGGACAGGAATTCTATGGCTACACCTTC
NA	TRBV5-6	TRBJ2-6	NA	CASSLYGSRAGANVLTF	TGTGCCAGCAGCTTGTATGGGTCGCGGGCTGGGGCCAACGTCCTGACTTTC
NA	TRBV29-1	TRBJ1-5	few	CSVGQGNNQPQHF	TGCAGCGTTGGTCAGGGTAATAATCAGCCCCAGCATTTT
NA	TRBV29-1	TRBJ1-2	NA	CSVAPADIGYTF	TGCAGCGTTGCCCCCGCGGACATAGGCTACACCTTC
TRBD2	TRBV7-9	TRBJ2-1	NA	CASSRPTSGINEQFF	TGTGCCAGCAGCCGCCCGACTAGCGGGATCAATGAGCAGTTCTTC
NA	TRBV11-2	TRBJ2-1	NA	CASPTYQSPYNEQFF	TGTGCCAGCCCAACCTATCAGTCCCCCTACAATGAGCAGTTCTTC
TRBD2	TRBV7-9	TRBJ2-1	NA	CASSLVFLAGSRYNEQFF	TGTGCCAGCAGCTTAGTTTTCCTAGCGGGGAGCCGATACAATGAGCAGTTCTTC
NA	TRBV20-1	TRBJ2-2	few	CSASTRGELFF	TGCAGTGCTAGCACGCGCGGGGAGCTGTTTTTT
NA	TRBV9	TRBJ2-3	NA	CASSVSLADTQYF	TGTGCCAGCAGCGTAAGTCTTGCAGATACGCAGTATTTT
TRBD1	TRBV29-1	TRBJ1-1	NA	CSVEMDRVGGEAFF	TGCAGCGTTGAGATGGACAGGGTAGGAGGTGAAGCTTTCTTT
NA	TRBV7-2	TRBJ2-5	few	CASSLEQGQETQYF	TGTGCCAGCAGCTTAGAGCAGGGTCAAGAGACCCAGTACTTC
NA	TRBV4-2	TRBJ1-2	few	CASSQVGWDLYGYTF	TGTGCCAGCAGCCAAGTAGGATGGGACCTCTATGGCTACACCTTC
TRBD1	TRBV7-9	TRBJ2-7	NA	CASSLGGTVSYEQYF	TGTGCCAGCAGCTTAGGGGGGACAGTCTCCTACGAGCAGTACTTC
NA	TRBV7-2	TRBJ2-3	few	CASSLAQTYSTDTQYF	TGTGCCAGCAGCTTAGCGCAGACATATAGCACAGATACGCAGTATTTT
TRBD2	TRBV2	TRBJ2-1	NA	CASSLMGGNYNEQFF	TGTGCCAGCAGCTTAATGGGGGGGAACTACAATGAGCAGTTCTTC
TRBD1	TRBV4-2	TRBJ2-7	NA	CASSPDRGADEQYF	TGTGCCAGCAGCCCTGACAGGGGCGCCGACGAGCAGTACTTC
TRBD2	TRBV7-2	TRBJ2-1	NA	CASSLGGRTSGFF	TGTGCCAGCAGCTTAGGGGGGCGGACTAGCGGATTCTTC
NA	TRBV15	TRBJ1-4	NA	CAASRVHSGTNEKLFF	TGTGCCGCCAGCAGAGTGCACAGCGGAACTAATGAAAAACTGTTTTTT
NA	TRBV7-9	TRBJ2-7	NA	CASSLLAGGEQYF	TGTGCCAGCAGCTTATTAGCCGGGGGCGAGCAGTACTTC
TRBD1	TRBV19	TRBJ2-3	few	CASRTIGQGPDTQYF	TGTGCCAGTCGGACTATTGGACAGGGCCCAGATACGCAGTATTTT
NA	TRBV6-5	TRBJ2-7	NA	CASSSIYEQYF	TGTGCCAGCAGCTCCATCTACGAGCAGTACTTC
NA	TRBV14	TRBJ1-6	few	CASSQYPGENSPLHF	TGTGCCAGCAGCCAATATCCAGGGGAAAATTCACCCCTCCACTTT
TRBD1	TRBV7-9	TRBJ2-1	NA	CASSLDATGGVGKQFF	TGTGCCAGCAGCTTAGATGCGACAGGGGGCGTGGGTAAGCAGTTCTTC
NA	TRBV30	TRBJ1-1	NA	CAWTKGGNTEAFF	TGTGCCTGGACAAAGGGAGGAAACACTGAAGCTTTCTTT
NA	TRBV18	TRBJ2-2	NA	CASSPASANTGELFF	TGTGCCAGCTCACCCGCTTCCGCGAACACCGGGGAGCTGTTTTTT
NA	TRBV5-1	TRBJ2-5	few	CASSFATWRGETQYF	TGCGCCAGCAGCTTCGCTACTTGGCGGGGAGAGACCCAGTACTTC
TRBD1	TRBV9	TRBJ1-2	NA	CASSSTGQNYGYTF	TGTGCCAGCAGCAGTACGGGACAGAACTATGGCTACACCTTC
NA	TRBV29-1	TRBJ1-2	NA	CSGGPDDGYTF	TGCAGCGGGGGTCCGGACGATGGCTACACCTTC
TRBD1	TRBV14	TRBJ2-5	NA	CASSPGGPPYQETQYF	TGTGCCAGCAGCCCAGGGGGACCCCCGTACCAAGAGACCCAGTACTTC
NA	TRBV7-2	TRBJ2-3	NA	CASSWNGGGTDTQYF	TGTGCCAGCAGCTGGAACGGGGGAGGCACAGATACGCAGTATTTT
NA	TRBV5-1	TRBJ2-1	NA	CASSLIQGGQRRNEQFF	TGCGCCAGCAGCTTGATCCAGGGCGGGCAACGCAGGAATGAGCAGTTCTTC
TRBD1	TRBV28	TRBJ1-2	NA	CASTLTGARGGYTF	TGTGCCAGCACCTTGACAGGGGCAAGAGGTGGCTACACCTTC
NA	TRBV6-5	TRBJ2-5	NA	CASFFGGGQYF	TGTGCCAGTTTCTTTGGAGGAGGCCAGTACTTC
NA	TRBV15	TRBJ2-5	NA	CATSRVRRETQYF	TGTGCCACCAGCAGAGTGAGGCGGGAGACCCAGTACTTC